This TCR beta chain was profiled in a study of T cell repertoires in cytomegalovirus infection (dated by TCRdb to about 2019). About the investigation overall: Alongside well-studied HLA-B-restricted epitopes, the peptide stimulations were aimed at recently identified HLA-C-restricted CMV epitopes, whose presentation resists viral immunomodulation. Donor HLA type was relevant to the analysis, because carriage of CMV infection together with the matching HLA type was indicated by public TCR beta signatures.

The sample's treatment or condition label is to be understood as: in vitro stimulation with specific CMV peptide epitopes to enrich CMV-specific T cells. Sequencing was carried out with an Illumina HiSeq 1500. TCRdb redid the processing of the public reads, applying fastp at Q25 and MiXCR, and retained in-frame beta chains. Each record represents a unique CDR3 protein, reported with the most common genes and DNA among its rows. This sample gives 800,000 to 950,000 distinct CDR3 sequences in total; over 25% of them show up just once. 9.5% to 15% of the sample rests with the top ten. CDR1 and CDR2 are drawn from the germline V gene: ENHRY, SYGVKD. The CDR3 has 14 amino acids, counting the end cysteine and phenylalanine. The kept DNA is CDR3 alone, 42 bases in frame from the first base. At the junction V is shortened by 3 bases and J by 6 bases, with 14 bases in between. Points the paper makes about the study in general: In both this cohort and an independent roughly 350-donor cohort, the cumulative frequency of public TCR beta family members distinguished carriers of CMV infection plus the relevant HLA type. The ex vivo response was dominated by HLA-C-restricted CMV-specific TCR beta clonotypes, and the single most frequent clonotype in two of eight donors was supplied by these HLA-C-restricted clonotypes.

This clonotype showed up many times. The antigen it binds to is not known. No base quality information exists; no much larger clone differs at one position. The chain uses TRBV10-3 and TRBJ2-5; TRBD2 is perhaps the D gene, given 5 matching bases. The origin of this receptor is a human donor in good health (CMV status not recorded). Some clones in this sample may be carry-over from other donors' samples. Sequenced here: cultured CD8+ T cells from PBMCs, sampled from culture after CMV antigen stimulation. The DNA reads TGTGCCATCAGTGAAGGGCAATCTAGCCAGACCCAGTACTTC. Its amino acids are CAISEGQSSQTQYF.